The sequence of this T cell receptor beta chain was determined in a study of cytomegalovirus exposure and HLA in healthy donors. The overall study: Earlier, 150 million to 200 million T cells were analyzed, and 90 million to 120 million unique TCR beta sequences were found among them. Caucasian-associated ancestry cluster membership applied to around 76% of around 400 genotyped donors.

The CDR3 covers 15 residues. Trimming took off 4 bases at V and 2 bases at J, with 14 bases between the two ends. Germline V lookup: CDR1 LNHNV, CDR2 YYDKDF (reference sequence). On this clone: Its antigen is unknown.

Amplification used 60 Vbeta primers and 13 Jbeta primers. Libraries were prepared by immunoSEQ multiplex PCR; TCRdb keeps only in-frame clonotypes and omits some of them. The data hold some 150,000 clones, with around 86% observed a single time. Study-level results: TCR sequences were mostly rare, though some public TCRs occurred in many donors. Donor immune exposure was known only as CMV serostatus.

The sequence came from a woman aged 45 to 65 in good health and CMV-seropositive. The sequenced sample was PBMCs. V and J are TRBV15 and TRBJ2-5; a weak D match, TRBD1 (5 bases). The DNA of the CDR3 is TGTGCCACCAGCACCCCGTGGGGCAGTCAAGAGACCCAGTACTTC. It yields the protein CATSTPWGSQETQYF. Full variable domain (outside the CDR3, taken from reference TRBV15 and TRBJ2-5): DAMVIQNPRYQVTQFGKPVTLSCSQTLNHNVMYWYQQKSSQAPKLLFHYYDKDFNNEADTPDNFQSRRPNTSFCFLDIRSPGLGDTAMYLCATSTPWGSQETQYFGPGTRLLVL.